The source of this TCR beta chain is a study of blood T cell repertoires in COVID-19. On the study more broadly: COVID-19 samples from acute and convalescent phases originated in the United States, Italy and Spain. T cells, B-cell-depleted T cells, or PBMCs provided the cDNA or gDNA that served as material.

Germline CDR1 and CDR2: SGHRS and YFSETQ. This CDR3 region has 14 residues. V shed 2 bases and J shed 1 base, with 9 bases lying between them. Authors' processing steps: Nucleated cell counts were estimated from reference gene primer amplification. TCRdb keeps only in-frame clones here, not all; method: immunoSEQ multiplex PCR. That table gives V, J and clone size, and the DNA gave D and trimming. The profile shows approximately 190,000 clones, less than 90% of them singletons. This clone occurred once. The receptor comes from a human donor in a cohort sampled during active COVID-19. The rearrangement joins TRBV5-1 to TRBJ2-5, with D perhaps matching TRBD1 (6 bases). Sequencing was performed on peripheral blood. CDR3 sequence: CASSFGQSQETQYF. The CDR3 DNA sequence: TGCGCCAGCAGCTTCGGACAGTCCCAAGAGACCCAGTACTTC.